The sequence of this TCR beta chain was determined in a study of blood T cell repertoires in COVID-19 (dated by TCRdb to about 2020). Regarding the study in general: The collaborator samples originated in the United States, Italy and Spain and spanned the acute and convalescent phases of COVID-19. The material from the prospective study consisted of cDNA or gDNA derived from T cells, B-cell-depleted T cells, or PBMCs. Deeply sampled blood TCRbeta repertoires from subjects exposed to, actively infected with, or recovered from COVID-19 were included in the dataset. The repertoires were made available in a free public database intended to serve as a resource for research on the immune response to SARS-CoV-2. The samples were drawn from two sources: the first 160 participants of the ongoing ImmuneRACE study, and over 950 subjects contributed by 6 global collaborators. Nearly every sample came with metadata listing a de-identified subject ID, COVID-19 status, age in years and sex. Where available, HLA class I and class II types were taken from metadata supplied by the sample provider and were not determined by assay-based typing.

CDR1 SGHDT and CDR2 YYEEEE are derived from the germline V gene. Between the V and J ends, shortened by 2 bases and 2 bases respectively, the junction contains 9 bases. The CDR3 covers 14 residues, taking in both the cysteine and the phenylalanine. The entry retains the CDR3 DNA only, 42 bases that are in frame from base 1. Results and caveats for the whole study, not just this receptor: The quantity of clinical and demographic metadata differed by source and by participant and was supplied without curation.

The collaborating institutions used their own protocols to collect whole blood in K2EDTA tubes. Collaborator samples were shipped for TCRbeta analysis as frozen whole blood, isolated PBMCs, or DNA extracted from either sample type. To note about this clone: Its antigen is still unknown. Per-base quality was not reported, and no clone a single base away is much larger than it.

The immunoSEQ Assay, a bias-controlled multiplex PCR, was used to amplify TCRbeta CDR3 regions from genomic DNA. As for the authors' bioinformatics: Within the assay, amplification of reference gene primers was used to estimate how many nucleated cells each sample contained. Sequence reads were collapsed and filtered to measure the absolute abundance of every unique TCRbeta CDR3 rearrangement. For each sample, productive Simpson clonality was calculated by taking the square root of Simpson's diversity index across productive rearrangements. TCRdb took over this immuneACCESS table, retaining in-frame rearrangements with V and J assigned. Such tables are incomplete; in checked studies, under half of the missing clones stem from an unresolved V gene, and the remainder is unexplained. V, J and clone size are those of that table, while D and trimming were read from the DNA. Within this sample are roughly 200,000 clones, with around 80% of them counted one time only. Together, the top ten hold 2.5% to 3% of the sample.

Here the chain combines TRBV5-6 and TRBJ2-3, and perhaps TRBD1 as D gene, on 6 matching bases. The source is a woman aged 80 or over with active or convalescent COVID-19. The sample consisted of peripheral blood. Read as DNA, the sequence is TGTGCCAGCAGCTTAGGGACACTCACAGATACGCAGTATTTT. This sequence encodes CASSLGTLTDTQYF.